This is a list of T cell receptor beta chains from one sample in a study of technical replicates of blood from a few donors. Clones were sequenced by immunoSEQ multiplex PCR, and TCRdb holds only the in-frame ones, with some missing. The data show about 76,000 clones, approximately 86% seen once. The sequenced sample was PBMCs. These receptors came from a human donor in good health. Some clones in this sample may be carry-over from other donors' samples. The CDR3 runs from the conserved cysteine through the conserved F or W. Each record gives: J gene, D gene, clone size, V gene, CDR3 length, CDR3 protein, CDR3 DNA. A D gene is named only where the DNA matches it firmly. The size entry is marked missing in some rows and otherwise reads once, few, many or a size class.

J: TRBJ1-1; D: TRBD1; size: NA; V: TRBV10-3; length: 19; CDR3: CAISETMVQGALPDTEAFF; DNA: TGTGCCATCAGTGAGACTATGGTCCAGGGGGCTCTGCCGGACACTGAAGCTTTCTTT
J: TRBJ2-2; D: TRBD2; size: once; V: TRBV13; length: 16; CDR3: CASSPRGGLATGELFF; DNA: TGTGCCAGCAGCCCTAGGGGGGGACTAGCGACCGGGGAGCTGTTTTTT
J: TRBJ2-3; D: NA; size: NA; V: TRBV25-1; length: 13; CDR3: CASRPQGADTQYF; DNA: TGTGCCAGCAGGCCCCAGGGTGCAGATACGCAGTATTTT
J: TRBJ1-2; D: NA; size: NA; V: TRBV19; length: 14; CDR3: CATENVGQHYGYTF; DNA: TGTGCCACTGAAAATGTTGGACAGCACTATGGCTACACCTTC
J: TRBJ1-1; D: NA; size: few; V: TRBV4-2; length: 15; CDR3: CASSQLPARDSEAFF; DNA: TGTGCCAGCAGCCAACTACCCGCACGAGACAGTGAAGCTTTCTTT
J: TRBJ2-4; D: NA; size: NA; V: TRBV27; length: 15; CDR3: CASSSTTVAKNIQYF; DNA: TGTGCCAGCAGTTCCACGACAGTAGCCAAAAACATTCAGTACTTC
J: TRBJ1-3; D: NA; size: NA; V: TRBV7-9; length: 17; CDR3: CASSLVGSGDSGNTIYF; DNA: TGTGCCAGCAGCTTAGTCGGATCGGGAGACTCTGGAAACACCATATATTTT
J: TRBJ1-1; D: TRBD1; size: NA; V: TRBV2; length: 13; CDR3: CASSSGQGREAFF; DNA: TGTGCCAGCAGCTCGGGACAGGGCCGTGAAGCTTTCTTT
J: TRBJ2-1; D: NA; size: few; V: TRBV4-3; length: 15; CDR3: CASSQWLSEENEQFF; DNA: TGCGCCAGCAGCCAATGGTTGAGTGAGGAGAATGAGCAGTTCTTC
J: TRBJ2-7; D: NA; size: NA; V: TRBV27; length: 14; CDR3: CASSLRGANYEQYF; DNA: TGTGCCAGCAGTTTACGGGGGGCCAACTACGAGCAGTACTTC
J: TRBJ2-5; D: TRBD1; size: NA; V: TRBV13; length: 14; CDR3: CASSLGDREETQYF; DNA: TGTGCCAGCAGCTTAGGCGACAGGGAAGAGACCCAGTACTTC
J: TRBJ1-2; D: NA; size: NA; V: TRBV7-2; length: 16; CDR3: CASSRQPGLTNYGYTF; DNA: TGTGCCAGCAGCAGGCAGCCGGGACTGACTAACTATGGCTACACCTTC
J: TRBJ2-5; D: TRBD2; size: NA; V: TRBV6-6; length: 14; CDR3: CASRLAGGAETQYF; DNA: TGTGCCAGCAGGCTAGCGGGAGGGGCAGAGACCCAGTACTTC
J: TRBJ2-7; D: NA; size: NA; V: TRBV5-1; length: 13; CDR3: CASRPGATYEQYF; DNA: TGCGCCAGCCGGCCGGGAGCAACCTACGAGCAGTACTTC
J: TRBJ2-3; D: TRBD2; size: NA; V: TRBV10-3; length: 13; CDR3: CAIRRTSEHTQYF; DNA: TGTGCCATCAGGAGGACTAGCGAACATACGCAGTATTTT
J: TRBJ1-2; D: TRBD1; size: NA; V: TRBV18; length: 14; CDR3: CASSPGQAIYGYTF; DNA: TGTGCCAGCTCACCAGGACAGGCCATCTATGGCTACACCTTC
J: TRBJ1-5; D: NA; size: NA; V: TRBV19; length: 12; CDR3: CASRGPNQPQHF; DNA: TGTGCCAGCCGCGGGCCCAATCAGCCCCAGCATTTT
J: TRBJ1-1; D: NA; size: NA; V: TRBV10-2; length: 16; CDR3: CASSESGDLGGTEAFF; DNA: TGCGCCAGCAGTGAGTCCGGGGACCTGGGGGGCACTGAAGCTTTCTTT
J: TRBJ2-1; D: NA; size: NA; V: TRBV7-7; length: 15; CDR3: CASSLLGAEYNEQFF; DNA: TGTGCCAGCAGCTTATTGGGGGCAGAGTACAATGAGCAGTTCTTC
J: TRBJ2-7; D: NA; size: once; V: TRBV4-2; length: 14; CDR3: CASSQDRVFYEQYF; DNA: TGTGCCAGCAGCCAAGATCGAGTATTCTACGAGCAGTACTTC
J: TRBJ2-7; D: TRBD2; size: NA; V: TRBV11-3; length: 15; CDR3: CASSPGGGGRYEQYF; DNA: TGTGCCAGCAGCCCCGGTGGCGGGGGGCGCTACGAGCAGTACTTC
J: TRBJ2-7; D: TRBD2; size: NA; V: TRBV7-2; length: 16; CDR3: CASSLTGGRRSYEQYF; DNA: TGTGCCAGCAGCTTAACCGGCGGGAGACGGTCCTACGAGCAGTACTTC
J: TRBJ1-6; D: NA; size: few; V: TRBV5-6; length: 14; CDR3: CASSPDRIGSPLHF; DNA: TGTGCCAGCAGCCCTGACAGGATCGGATCACCCCTCCACTTT
J: TRBJ2-3; D: TRBD1; size: NA; V: TRBV2; length: 16; CDR3: CASSPGTEKSGDTQYF; DNA: TGTGCCAGCAGTCCCGGGACAGAGAAGTCAGGAGATACGCAGTATTTT
J: TRBJ2-1; D: TRBD2; size: NA; V: TRBV5-6; length: 19; CDR3: CASRLSGLAGKPSYNEQFF; DNA: TGTGCCAGCCGCCTATCTGGACTAGCGGGCAAACCCTCCTACAATGAGCAGTTCTTC
J: TRBJ1-1; D: TRBD1; size: NA; V: TRBV29-1; length: 15; CDR3: CSVRRTGDLNTEAFF; DNA: TGCAGCGTTCGAAGGACAGGGGACCTGAACACTGAAGCTTTCTTT